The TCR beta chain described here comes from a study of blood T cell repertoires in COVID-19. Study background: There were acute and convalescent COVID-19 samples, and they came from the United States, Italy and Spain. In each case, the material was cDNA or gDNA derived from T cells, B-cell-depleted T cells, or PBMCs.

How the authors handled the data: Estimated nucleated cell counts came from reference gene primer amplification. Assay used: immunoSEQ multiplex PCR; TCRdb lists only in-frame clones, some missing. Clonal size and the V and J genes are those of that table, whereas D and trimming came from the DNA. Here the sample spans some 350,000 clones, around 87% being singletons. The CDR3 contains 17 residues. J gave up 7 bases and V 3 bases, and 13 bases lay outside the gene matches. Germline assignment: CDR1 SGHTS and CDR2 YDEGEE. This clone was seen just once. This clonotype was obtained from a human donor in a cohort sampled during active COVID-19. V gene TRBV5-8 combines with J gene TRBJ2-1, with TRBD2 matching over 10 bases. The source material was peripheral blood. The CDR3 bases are TGTGCCAGCAGCTGGGGGCAGCGGGGGGGCCTAGGGAATGAGCAGTTCTTC. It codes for CASSWGQRGGLGNEQFF.